This is a list of T cell receptor beta chains from one sample in a study of glioma-infiltrating T cells. Each CDR3 protein is one row after TCRdb ran MiXCR on the multiplex PCR reads. This sample has about 140,000 distinct CDR3 sequences, with approximately 40% found just once. The source material was glioma tissue, nonneoplastic brain tissue, or PBMCs (not recorded which). The source of these receptors is a human donor with low-grade glioma or glioblastoma, undergoing nonglioma brain surgery, or in good health (not recorded which). The CDR3 runs from the conserved cysteine through the conserved F or W. A D gene is named only where the DNA matches it firmly. A row's size may be missing; if present it is once, few, many or a size class.

.	TRBV27	TRBJ2-3	16	TRBD2	CASSHQLAGWGDTQYF	TGTGCCAGCAGTCACCAGCTAGCGGGGTGGGGAGATACGCAGTATTTT
.	TRBV6-1	TRBJ2-7	13	TRBD2	CASRRGTNYEQYF	TGTGCCAGCAGACGTGGGACTAACTACGAGCAGTACTTC
.	TRBV7-9	TRBJ1-2	17	.	CASSSTSMRLFNYGYTF	TGTGCCAGCAGCTCAACTTCAATGAGGCTTTTTAACTATGGCTACACCTTC
.	TRBV6-1	TRBJ2-4	14	TRBD2	CASRRLAGGVVQYF	TGTGCCAGCAGGAGACTAGCGGGGGGAGTCGTTCAGTACTTC
.	TRBV20-1	TRBJ2-1	15	.	CSARDSSAGLVEQFF	TGCAGTGCTAGAGATAGTAGCGCAGGTCTCGTGGAGCAGTTCTTC
.	TRBV20-1	TRBJ2-7	13	.	CGASEDTSYEQYF	TGCGGTGCTAGTGAGGACACTTCCTACGAGCAGTACTTC
.	TRBV27	TRBJ2-3	17	TRBD2	CASSRRPGLGSTDTQYF	TGTGCCAGCAGTCGTCGACCGGGACTAGGGTCCACAGATACGCAGTATTTT
.	TRBV2	TRBJ2-1	15	TRBD2	CASQGLAGVYNEQFF	TGTGCCAGCCAGGGACTAGCGGGAGTCTACAATGAGCAGTTCTTC
.	TRBV3-1	TRBJ1-1	15	.	CASSQSSVMNTEAFF	TGTGCCAGCAGCCAATCTTCAGTGATGAACACTGAAGCTTTCTTT
many	TRBV27	TRBJ1-5	17	.	CASSPLAVDYSNQPQHF	TGTGCCAGCAGTCCCCTCGCCGTAGACTATAGCAATCAGCCCCAGCATTTT
.	TRBV20-1	TRBJ2-5	13	TRBD1	CSAADGQGETQYF	TGCAGTGCCGCCGACGGACAGGGGGAGACCCAGTACTTC
few	TRBV20-1	TRBJ2-7	12	.	CSAKGTIYEQYF	TGCAGTGCTAAGGGGACCATCTACGAGCAGTACTTC
once	TRBV15	TRBJ2-3	15	TRBD2	CATRKAGGFTDTQYF	TGTGCCACCAGAAAGGCGGGGGGGTTCACAGATACGCAGTATTTT
.	TRBV6-5	TRBJ2-1	16	TRBD2	CASSYGTSGSVNEQFF	TGTGCCAGCAGCTATGGGACTAGCGGGAGTGTCAATGAGCAGTTCTTC
many	TRBV28	TRBJ1-1	15	.	CASSSRGGMNTEAFF	TGTGCCAGCAGCTCCCGCGGGGGAATGAACACTGAAGCTTTCTTT
.	TRBV6-1	TRBJ2-7	14	.	CASSSTDSSYEQYF	TGTGCCAGCAGTTCGACGGATTCATCCTACGAGCAGTACTTC
.	TRBV5-1	TRBJ2-7	13	.	CASSLDTVYEQYF	TGCGCCAGCAGCTTGGATACGGTCTACGAGCAGTACTTC
.	TRBV6-1	TRBJ1-5	12	.	CASRDTNQPQHF	TGTGCCTCCCGGGACACAAATCAGCCCCAGCATTTT
once	TRBV7-9	TRBJ2-7	17	TRBD1	CASSQLGTTGKSYEQYF	TGTGCCAGCAGCCAACTAGGAACGACAGGGAAATCCTACGAGCAGTACTTC
.	TRBV20-1	TRBJ2-3	17	.	CSASNPGHLTSTDTQYF	TGCAGTGCTAGCAACCCGGGACACCTAACTAGCACAGATACGCAGTATTTT
.	TRBV6-2/TRBV6-3	TRBJ1-6	16	.	CASSNLDSTSGSPLHF	TGTGCCAGCAGCAATCTGGACAGCACTAGCGGTTCACCCCTCCACTTT
.	TRBV7-2	TRBJ1-1	13	.	CASSLIGTTEAFF	TGTGCCAGCAGCTTGATCGGGACCACTGAAGCTTTCTTT
.	TRBV5-4	TRBJ1-2	13	.	CASSLGGYYGYTF	TGTGCCAGCAGCTTGGGGGGATACTATGGCTACACCTTC
few	TRBV20-1	TRBJ2-4	12	TRBD1	CSLGQGGNIQYF	TGCAGCTTGGGACAGGGCGGCAACATTCAGTACTTC
.	TRBV19	TRBJ1-1	15	TRBD1	CASSMFQGASTEAFF	TGTGCCAGTAGTATGTTTCAGGGGGCGAGCACTGAAGCTTTCTTT